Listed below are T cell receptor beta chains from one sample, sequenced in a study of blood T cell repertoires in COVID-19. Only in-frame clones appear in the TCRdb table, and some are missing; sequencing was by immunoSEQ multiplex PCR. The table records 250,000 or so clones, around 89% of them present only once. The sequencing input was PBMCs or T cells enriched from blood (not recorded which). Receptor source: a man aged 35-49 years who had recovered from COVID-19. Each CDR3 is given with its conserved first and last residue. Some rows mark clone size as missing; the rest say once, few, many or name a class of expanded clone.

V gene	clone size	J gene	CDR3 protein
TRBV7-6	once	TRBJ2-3	CASSRTSGPSGTDTQYF
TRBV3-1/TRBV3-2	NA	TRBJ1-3	CASSLFGRTDPSDSSGNTIYF
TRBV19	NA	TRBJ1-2	CASSIGEAAIYGYTF
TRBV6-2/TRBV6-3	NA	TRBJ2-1	CASSSASSRNEQFF
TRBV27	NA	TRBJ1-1	CASSDRIRSEAFF
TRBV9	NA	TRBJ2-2	CASSVTGSGRAAGELFF
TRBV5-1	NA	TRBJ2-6	CASRSGTWILSGANVLTF
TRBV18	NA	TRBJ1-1	CASSRPGETGGVTEAFF
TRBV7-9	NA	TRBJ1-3	CASSLAPGGNTIYF
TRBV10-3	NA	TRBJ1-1	CAISSRVSAWSTEAFF
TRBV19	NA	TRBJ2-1	CASSMGTGGAFYNEQFF
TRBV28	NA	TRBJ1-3	CASSLSAQGANTIYF
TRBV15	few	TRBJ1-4	CATSREQKNEKLFF
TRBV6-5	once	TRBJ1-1	CASSSGQGILRGAFF
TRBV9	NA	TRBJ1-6	CASSAGNSPLHF
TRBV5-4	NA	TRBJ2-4	CASSFSSDTKNIQYF
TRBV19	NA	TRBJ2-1	CASRAGGPSDEQFF
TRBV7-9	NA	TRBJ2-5	CASSYAGFLETQYF
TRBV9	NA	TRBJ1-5	CASDRGGNQPQHF
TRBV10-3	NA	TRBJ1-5	CAISESQGFQPQHF
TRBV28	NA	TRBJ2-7	CASSLLGGGAYSYEQYF
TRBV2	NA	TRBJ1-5	CASSNSGQSTQPQHF
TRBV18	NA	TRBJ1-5	CASSPSGSNQPQHF
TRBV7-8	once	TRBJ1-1	CASSPYETENTEAFF
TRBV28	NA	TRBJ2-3	CASSPRGTGGRSGADTQYF